This entry describes one T cell receptor (beta chain). Antigen specificity is unknown. Germline assignment: CDR1 MGHDK and CDR2 SYGVNS. This CDR3 spans 15 amino acids. The trim removed 6 bases at V and 1 base at J, leaving 3 bases unmatched. PCR primers comprised 60 Vbeta and 13 Jbeta primers. Sequencing used immunoSEQ multiplex PCR; TCRdb keeps in-frame clones, though not all of them. The repertoire holds about 83,000 clones, with about 69% as singletons. This specimen comes from a study of cytomegalovirus exposure and HLA in healthy donors. Regarding the study as a whole: Confirmation was obtained in vitro that a few CMV-associated chains are specific for CMV antigens. Sequencing likely generated an artifact that appeared as a cluster of highly shared sequence variants. Many donors shared some public TCRs, even though most TCR sequences were rare. Both high specificity and high sensitivity reportedly marked the classifier's diagnosis of cytomegalovirus status.

The chain combines TRBV25-1 with TRBJ2-5, with 12 positions matching TRBD1. Sequencing was carried out using PBMCs. This receptor was obtained from a man between 60 and 75 years old in good health and CMV-seronegative. In DNA, the CDR3 is TGTGCCAGCAGCCCGGGACAGGGGGCCCAAGAGACCCAGTACTTC. Encoded protein: CASSPGQGAQETQYF.